In its sample, the clone carrying this T cell receptor beta chain was seen a few times. CDR1 is SGHDT and CDR2 is YYEEEE in the germline V gene. V was cut by 5 bases and J by 7 bases, with 16 bases left in between. The CDR3 sequence is 14 residues long. TCRdb redid the calling of the RT-PCR reads with MiXCR, one entry per CDR3 protein. The sample records more than 600,000 distinct CDR3 sequences, approximately 14% being singletons. The sequenced sample was memory CD4+ T cells from blood. This TCR was recovered from a female donor in good health, serving as a healthy control. This chain joins TRBV5-6 and TRBJ1-5, with D perhaps TRBD1 (6 bases). The DNA of the CDR3 is TGTGCCAGCAGGAAACAGGGTAGGAACCAGCCCCAGCATTTT. Translating gives CASRKQGRNQPQHF.